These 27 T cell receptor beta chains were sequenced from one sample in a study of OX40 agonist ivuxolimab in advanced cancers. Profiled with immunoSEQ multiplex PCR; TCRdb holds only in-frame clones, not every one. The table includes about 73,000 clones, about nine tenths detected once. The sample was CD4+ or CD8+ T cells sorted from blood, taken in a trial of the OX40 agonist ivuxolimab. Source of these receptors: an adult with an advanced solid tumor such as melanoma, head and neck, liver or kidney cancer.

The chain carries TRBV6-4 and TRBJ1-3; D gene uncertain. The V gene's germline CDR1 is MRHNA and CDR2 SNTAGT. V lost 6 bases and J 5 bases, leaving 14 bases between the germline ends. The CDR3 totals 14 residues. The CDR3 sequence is CASSSDLKRNTIYF. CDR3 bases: TGTGCCAGCAGCTCAGACCTCAAGCGAAACACCATATATTTT.

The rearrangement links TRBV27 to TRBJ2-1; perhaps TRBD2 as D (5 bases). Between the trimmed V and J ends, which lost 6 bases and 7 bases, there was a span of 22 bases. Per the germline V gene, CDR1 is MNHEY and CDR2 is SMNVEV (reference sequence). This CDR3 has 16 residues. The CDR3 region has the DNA TGTGCCAGCAGCTGGGCACCTCGTCCGGGCGGGAATGAGCAGTTCTTC. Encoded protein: CASSWAPRPGGNEQFF.

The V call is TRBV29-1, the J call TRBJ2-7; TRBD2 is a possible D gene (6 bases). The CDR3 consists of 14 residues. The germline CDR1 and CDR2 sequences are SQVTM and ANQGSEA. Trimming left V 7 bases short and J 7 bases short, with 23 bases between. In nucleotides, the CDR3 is TGCAGCGCAAGCCCGGGGGACGCCTTTTATGAGCAGTACTTC. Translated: CSASPGDAFYEQYF.

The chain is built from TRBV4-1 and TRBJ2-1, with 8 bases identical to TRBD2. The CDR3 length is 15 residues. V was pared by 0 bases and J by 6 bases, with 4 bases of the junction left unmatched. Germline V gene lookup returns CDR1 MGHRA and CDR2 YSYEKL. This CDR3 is CASSQDPGLANEQFF. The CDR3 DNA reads TGCGCCAGCAGCCAAGATCCCGGACTAGCCAATGAGCAGTTCTTC.

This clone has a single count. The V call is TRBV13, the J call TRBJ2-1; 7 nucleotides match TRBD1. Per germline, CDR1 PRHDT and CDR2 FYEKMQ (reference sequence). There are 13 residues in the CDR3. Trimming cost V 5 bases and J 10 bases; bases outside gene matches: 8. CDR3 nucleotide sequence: TGTGCCAGCAGCCTGACAGGGATCGGCGAGCAGTTCTTC. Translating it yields CASSLTGIGEQFF.

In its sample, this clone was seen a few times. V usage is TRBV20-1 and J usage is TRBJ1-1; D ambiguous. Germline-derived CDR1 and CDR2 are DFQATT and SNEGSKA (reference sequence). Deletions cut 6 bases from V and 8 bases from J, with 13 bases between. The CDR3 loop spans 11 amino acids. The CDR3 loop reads CSAMDYREAFF. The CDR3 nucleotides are TGCAGTGCCATGGACTATAGGGAAGCTTTCTTT.

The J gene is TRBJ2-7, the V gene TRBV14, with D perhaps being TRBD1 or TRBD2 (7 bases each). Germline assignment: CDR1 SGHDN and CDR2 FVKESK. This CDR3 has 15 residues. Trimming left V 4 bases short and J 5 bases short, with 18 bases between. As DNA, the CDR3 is TGTGCCAGCAGCCTAAGGTCAGGGGGGGTGGACGAGCAGTACTTC. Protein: CASSLRSGGVDEQYF.

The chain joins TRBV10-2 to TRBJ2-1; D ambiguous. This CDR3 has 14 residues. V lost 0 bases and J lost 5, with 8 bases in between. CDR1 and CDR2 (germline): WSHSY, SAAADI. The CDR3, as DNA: TGCGCCAGCAGTGAGTCCTCGACCGACAATGAGCAGTTCTTC. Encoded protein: CASSESSTDNEQFF.

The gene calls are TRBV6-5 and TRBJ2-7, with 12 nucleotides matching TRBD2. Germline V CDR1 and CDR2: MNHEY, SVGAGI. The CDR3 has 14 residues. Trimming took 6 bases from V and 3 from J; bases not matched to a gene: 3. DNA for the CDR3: TGTGCCAGCAGACTAGCGGGAGGTTTCTACGAGCAGTACTTC. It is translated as CASRLAGGFYEQYF.

Here the CDR3 DNA reads TGTGCCAGCAGCGAGGGACAGGTTATGTACGAGCAGTACTTC. It yields the protein CASSEGQVMYEQYF. This chain connects TRBV5-4 to TRBJ2-7; 8 bases match TRBD1. With 4 bases clipped from V and 4 bases from J, the junction kept 7 bases outside the gene matches. CDR1 SGHNT and CDR2 YYREEE come from the germline V gene (reference sequence). This CDR3 spans 14 amino acids.

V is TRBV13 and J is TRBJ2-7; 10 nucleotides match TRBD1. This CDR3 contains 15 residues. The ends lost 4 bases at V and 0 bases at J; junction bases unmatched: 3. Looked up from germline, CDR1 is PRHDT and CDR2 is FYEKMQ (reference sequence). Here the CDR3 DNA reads TGTGCCAGCAGCTCCCGGACAGGGGGCTCCTACGAGCAGTACTTC. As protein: CASSSRTGGSYEQYF.

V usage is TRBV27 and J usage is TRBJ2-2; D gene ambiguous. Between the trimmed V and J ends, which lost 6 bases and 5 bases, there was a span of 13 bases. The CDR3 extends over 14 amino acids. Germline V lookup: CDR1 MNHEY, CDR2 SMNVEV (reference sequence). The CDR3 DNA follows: TGTGCCAGCAGACATACAATGGGGACCGGGGAGCTGTTTTTT. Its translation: CASRHTMGTGELFF.

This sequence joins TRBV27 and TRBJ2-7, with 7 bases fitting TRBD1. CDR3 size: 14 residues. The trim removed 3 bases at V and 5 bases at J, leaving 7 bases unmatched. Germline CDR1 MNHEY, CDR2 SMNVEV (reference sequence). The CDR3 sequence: CASSFNRGRDEQYF. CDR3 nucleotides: TGTGCCAGCAGTTTTAACAGGGGTAGGGACGAGCAGTACTTC.

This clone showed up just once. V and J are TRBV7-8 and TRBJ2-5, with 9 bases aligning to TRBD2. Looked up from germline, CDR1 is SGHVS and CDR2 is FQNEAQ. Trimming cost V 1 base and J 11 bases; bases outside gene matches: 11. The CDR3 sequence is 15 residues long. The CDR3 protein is CASSLEVSGSVEQYF. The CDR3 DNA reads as TGTGCCAGCAGCTTAGAGGTTAGCGGGAGCGTGGAGCAGTACTTC.

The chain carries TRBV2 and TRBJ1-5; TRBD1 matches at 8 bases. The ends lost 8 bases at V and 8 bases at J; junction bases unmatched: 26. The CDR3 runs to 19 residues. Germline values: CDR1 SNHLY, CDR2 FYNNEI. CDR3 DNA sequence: TGTGCCAGCGGATTAACCTCGGGGGAGACAGGGGCAGAGGGTAAGCCCCAGCATTTT. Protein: CASGLTSGETGAEGKPQHF.

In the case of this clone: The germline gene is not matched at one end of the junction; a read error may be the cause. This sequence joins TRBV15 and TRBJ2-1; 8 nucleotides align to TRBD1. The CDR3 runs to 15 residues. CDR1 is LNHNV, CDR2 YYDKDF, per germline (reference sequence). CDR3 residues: CATSGDRGNYNEQFF. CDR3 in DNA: TGTGCCACCAGCGGAGACAGGGGTAACTACAATGAGCAGTTCTTC.

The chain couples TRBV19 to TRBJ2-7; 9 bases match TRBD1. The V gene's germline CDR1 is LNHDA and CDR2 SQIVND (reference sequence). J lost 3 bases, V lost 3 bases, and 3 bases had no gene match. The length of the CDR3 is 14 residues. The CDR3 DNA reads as TGTGCCAGTAGTATTGGACAGGGGTTCTACGAGCAGTACTTC. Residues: CASSIGQGFYEQYF.

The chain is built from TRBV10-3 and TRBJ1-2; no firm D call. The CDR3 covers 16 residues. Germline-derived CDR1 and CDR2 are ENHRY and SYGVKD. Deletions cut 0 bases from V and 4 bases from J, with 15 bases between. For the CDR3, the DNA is TGTGCCATCAGTGAGTCGAACTCCGTCGGTTCCTATGGCTACACCTTC. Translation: CAISESNSVGSYGYTF.

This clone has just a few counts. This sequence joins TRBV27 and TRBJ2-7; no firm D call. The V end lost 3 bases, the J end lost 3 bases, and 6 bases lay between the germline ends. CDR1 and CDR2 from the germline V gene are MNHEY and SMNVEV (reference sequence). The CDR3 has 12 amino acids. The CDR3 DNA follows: TGTGCCAGCAGTTTGGACGGCTACGAGCAGTACTTC. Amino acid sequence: CASSLDGYEQYF.

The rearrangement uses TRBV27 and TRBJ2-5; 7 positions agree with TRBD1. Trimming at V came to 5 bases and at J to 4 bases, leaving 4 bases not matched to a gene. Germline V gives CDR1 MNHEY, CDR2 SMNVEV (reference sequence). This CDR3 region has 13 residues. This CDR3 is CASSPGTAETQYF. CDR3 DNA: TGTGCCAGCAGTCCCGGGACAGCAGAGACCCAGTACTTC.

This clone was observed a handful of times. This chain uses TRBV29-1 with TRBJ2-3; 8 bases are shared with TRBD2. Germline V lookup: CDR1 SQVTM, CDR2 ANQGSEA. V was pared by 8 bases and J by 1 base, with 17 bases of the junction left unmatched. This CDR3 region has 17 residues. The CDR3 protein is CSLVSGRGGPGTDTQYF. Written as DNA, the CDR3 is TGCAGCCTTGTTTCCGGTCGGGGGGGGCCCGGCACAGATACGCAGTATTTT.

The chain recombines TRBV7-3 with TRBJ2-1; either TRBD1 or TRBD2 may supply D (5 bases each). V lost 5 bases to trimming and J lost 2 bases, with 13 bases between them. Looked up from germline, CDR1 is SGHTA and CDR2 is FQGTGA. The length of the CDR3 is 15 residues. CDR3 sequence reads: CASSLGTFAYNEQFF. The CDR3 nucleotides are TGTGCCAGCAGCCTGGGGACGTTTGCCTACAATGAGCAGTTCTTC.

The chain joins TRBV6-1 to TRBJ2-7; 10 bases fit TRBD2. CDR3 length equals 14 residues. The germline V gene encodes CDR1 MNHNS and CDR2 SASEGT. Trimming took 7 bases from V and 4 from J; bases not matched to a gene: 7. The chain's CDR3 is CASIDGLAVYEQYF. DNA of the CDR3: TGTGCCAGCATTGATGGACTAGCGGTGTACGAGCAGTACTTC.

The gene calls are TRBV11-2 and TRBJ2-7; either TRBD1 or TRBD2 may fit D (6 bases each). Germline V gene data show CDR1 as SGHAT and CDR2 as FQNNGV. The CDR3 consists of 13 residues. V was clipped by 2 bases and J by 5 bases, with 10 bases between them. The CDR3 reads CASSLTGGHEQYF. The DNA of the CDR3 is TGTGCCAGCAGCTTAACCGGGGGCCACGAGCAGTACTTC. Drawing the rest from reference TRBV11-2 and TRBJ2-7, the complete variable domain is EAGVAQSPRYKIIEKRQSVAFWCNPISGHATLYWYQQILGQGPKLLIQFQNNGVVDDSQLPKDRFSAERLKGVDSTLKIQPAKLEDSAVYLCASSLTGGHEQYFGPGTRLTVT.

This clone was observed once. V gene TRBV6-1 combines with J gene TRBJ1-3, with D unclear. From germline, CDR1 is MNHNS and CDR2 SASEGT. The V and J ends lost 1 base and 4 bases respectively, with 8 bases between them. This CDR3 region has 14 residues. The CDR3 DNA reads TGTGCCAGCAGTGAAGTTGGAGTAGGAAACACCATATATTTT. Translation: CASSEVGVGNTIYF.

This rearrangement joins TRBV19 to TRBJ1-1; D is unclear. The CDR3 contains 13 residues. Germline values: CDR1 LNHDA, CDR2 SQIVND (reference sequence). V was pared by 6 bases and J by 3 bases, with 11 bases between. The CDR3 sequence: CASSSGKDTEAFF. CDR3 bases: TGTGCCAGTAGCTCCGGGAAGGACACTGAAGCTTTCTTT. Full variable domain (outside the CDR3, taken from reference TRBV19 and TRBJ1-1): DGGITQSPKYLFRKEGQNVTLSCEQNLNHDAMYWYRQDPGQGLRLIYYSQIVNDFQKGDIAEGYSVSREKKESFPLTVTSAQKNPTAFYLCASSSGKDTEAFFGQGTRLTVV.

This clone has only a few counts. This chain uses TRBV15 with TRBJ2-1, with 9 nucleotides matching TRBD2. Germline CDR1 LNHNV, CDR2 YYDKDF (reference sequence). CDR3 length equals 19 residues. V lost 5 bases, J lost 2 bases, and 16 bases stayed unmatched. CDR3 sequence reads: CATSLEGWRGGFTYNEQFF. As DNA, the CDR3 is TGTGCCACCAGCCTAGAGGGGTGGCGGGGGGGCTTTACCTACAATGAGCAGTTCTTC. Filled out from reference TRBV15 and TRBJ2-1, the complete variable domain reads DAMVIQNPRYQVTQFGKPVTLSCSQTLNHNVMYWYQQKSSQAPKLLFHYYDKDFNNEADTPDNFQSRRPNTSFCFLDIRSPGLGDTAMYLCATSLEGWRGGFTYNEQFFGPGTRLTVL.